Described below is a single T cell receptor (beta chain) sequence and its context. Which antigen it targets is not known. Base qualities are not at hand, and no much larger clone is one base apart. Healthy humans served as the donors. The CDR1 and CDR2 encoded by the germline V gene are ENHRY and SYGVKD. Between the V and J ends, shortened by 3 bases and 1 base respectively, the junction contains 9 bases. The CDR3, from cysteine to phenylalanine, totals 15 residues. The retained sequence is limited to the CDR3, 45 bases, with the frame set at the first base. The sample belongs to a study of T cell repertoires and Cas9 in healthy adults (dated 2018 in TCRdb). In the study overall: SpCas9-reactive T cells were characterized for multi-effector potency, cytotoxicity and lineage determination within the CD4 and CD8 compartments. The study looked at preexisting T cell immunity to the Streptococcus pyogenes Cas9 nuclease (SpCas9), which is used in CRISPR gene editing.

Results the study describes overall, beyond this receptor: Proliferation and function of SpCas9-reactive effector T cells were reported to be mitigated in vitro by SpCas9-reactive regulatory T cells.

The library relied on the immunoSEQ multiplex PCR assay. Drawn from immuneACCESS, this table holds only the in-frame rearrangements with V and J called that TCRdb kept. Clones are partly lost; checked studies trace under half to an unresolved V gene and leave the rest unexplained. This sample has about 15,000 clones in its table, and around 90% of those were observed once. The ten largest clones take up more than 2% of the sample. The chain employs TRBV10-3 and TRBJ2-2; the D gene is possibly TRBD1, with 6 bases matching. The sequence derives from a human donor in good health. Sequencing was done on a sample of Tregs (CD4+, CD25+, CD127-, CD137-, CD154-) from PBMCs; culture status not recorded. In nucleotide form, the sequence is TGTGCCATCAGTGACCTGGACAGGAACACCGGGGAGCTGTTTTTT. Its translation is CAISDLDRNTGELFF.